This TCR beta chain was sequenced in a study of neurological immune-mediated disorders. For the unsorted libraries, 2 million PBMCs stored at -80 C served as input. The table lists this clonotype with many counts. It was by 5'RACE with 10-nucleotide random UMIs that the cDNA was made. TCRdb used MiXCR to reprocess the 5' RACE reads, holding one entry per CDR3 protein. The table lists approximately 36,000 distinct CDR3 sequences, roughly 15% of them singletons. Source material: PBMCs. This TCR came from a woman in her forties or fifties with HTLV-1-associated myelopathy (HAM/TSP).

CDR3: CASSSYRGNTEAFF. The CDR3 DNA follows: TGTGCCAGCAGTTCCTACAGGGGGAACACTGAAGCTTTCTTT. The chain links TRBV28 to TRBJ1-1; TRBD1 aligns across 7 bases. The length of the CDR3 is 14 residues. In germline, CDR1 is MDHEN, CDR2 SYDVKM. After removal of 4 bases from V and 1 base from J, the junction contained 3 bases not matched to a gene.